This T cell receptor beta chain is drawn from a study of cytomegalovirus exposure and HLA in healthy donors. PCR involved 60 Vbeta and 13 Jbeta primers. TCRdb's table, derived via immunoSEQ multiplex PCR, lists solely in-frame clones and lacks some. The table has about 180,000 clones, roughly 80% seen once; the top ten hold approximately 13%. This clonotype was sampled from a woman between 50 and 59 years old in good health and CMV-seropositive. Sequencing input: PBMCs.

In DNA, the CDR3 is TGTGCCAGCAGCTTGGACAGGCTGAACACTGAAGCTTTCTTT. Translating it yields CASSLDRLNTEAFF. The chain joins TRBV5-5 to TRBJ1-1, with D maybe TRBD1 (5 bases). The length of the CDR3 is 14 residues. V was clipped by 0 bases and J by 0 bases, with 6 bases between them. The V gene's germline CDR1 is SGHKS and CDR2 YYEKEE (reference sequence).